This section outlines one T cell receptor (beta chain) sequence together with its context. Its cognate antigen is unknown. This sample was taken from a study of radiotherapy plus CTLA-4 blockade in lung cancer. Study-level background: An objective response was seen in around 19% of patients, and disease control in roughly 28%. The study, taken as a whole, reports: Early blood T cell clone dynamics reportedly forecast response best, with interferon-beta.

In chemo-refractory metastatic non-small-cell lung cancer, patients got ipilimumab CTLA-4 blockade together with focal radiation. Sequencing was performed with immunoSEQ multiplex PCR; in TCRdb, only in-frame clones are kept and a portion is missing. The table lists 50,000 to 65,000 clones, about 80% of them singletons. The J segment lost 5 bases and the V segment lost 0 bases, leaving 5 bases of the junction unmatched. CDR3 length: 15 residues. CDR1 and CDR2 from the germline V gene are MNHEY and SVGAGI. Here the sequenced sample was peripheral blood, taken from a patient treated with radiotherapy plus ipilimumab. The sequence derives from a human donor with non-small cell lung cancer whose response to radiotherapy plus ipilimumab could not be evaluated. The gene calls are TRBV6-5 and TRBJ2-3; 7 nucleotides match TRBD1. CDR3 region: CASSYSRQGIDTQYF. CDR3 DNA sequence: TGTGCCAGCAGTTACTCGAGACAGGGCATAGATACGCAGTATTTT.